This T cell receptor (beta chain) is from a study of blood T cell repertoires in COVID-19. Across the study: COVID-19 samples, acute and convalescent, were from the United States, Italy and Spain. The cDNA or gDNA used as material had been derived from T cells, B-cell-depleted T cells, or PBMCs.

Original analysis: Estimates of nucleated cell counts were drawn from the amplification of reference gene primers. Some clones are missing from TCRdb's copy, which holds only in-frame ones; the method was immunoSEQ multiplex PCR. V and J calls plus clone size are reproduced from that table; the DNA served to infer D and trimming. The data contain about 150,000 clones, approximately 80% of them singletons. This clone was counted a single time. A Seattle source enrolled patients during active infection and followed them longitudinally. The CDR3 is made up of 15 amino acids. V dropped 3 bases and J dropped 5 bases, with 14 bases sitting between them. Germline CDR1 SGHRS, CDR2 YFSETQ.

Sequenced: peripheral blood. This sequence was found in a woman aged 55-75 years with COVID-19, enrolled during active disease. This rearrangement joins TRBV5-1 to TRBJ1-4; D may be TRBD1 (6 bases). The CDR3 DNA follows: TGCGCCAGCAGCTCCCAGGCAGGGACAAATGAAAAACTGTTTTTT. Its protein is CASSSQAGTNEKLFF.